The present TCR beta chain was sequenced within a study of T cell responses to AZD1222 COVID-19 vaccine (dated by TCRdb to about 2021). For the study in its entirety: A total of around 240 trial participants underwent TCR sequencing, of whom about 210 had received two doses of AZD1222 and about 25 had received two doses of the MenACWY control vaccine. Enrollment into the trials was organized by age into subgroups of 18-55, 56-69 and 70-plus years, and those subgroups contained roughly 140, 27 and 60 TCR-sequenced participants, respectively.

As for this clone: Its antigen remains unidentified. Per-base qualities were not stored, and no clone one base away is much larger.

The full study reports these points: The 56-69-year group was small, and its depth increase did not reach significance, likely because of low power. Because no samples from the day 14 peak response were available, repertoires could be characterized only after the peak T cell response. After two AZD1222 doses, spike-specific TCR breadth and depth were significantly higher than at day 0 and than in MenACWY recipients. Vaccine-associated CD4 TCRs spanned the whole spike protein, with dominant responses in regions 160-218 and 743-854. Nearly half of unique spike-specific TCRs reportedly recognized epitopes outside regions mutated in the B.1.351 and B.1.1.7 variants. Conclusions about previously exposed vaccinees were limited because only a handful of AZD1222 recipients were SARS-CoV-2 seropositive at baseline. Most participants were white British and females outnumbered males, and the authors suggested that clonal diversity may have been underestimated.

The CDR3 regions of human TCRbeta chains were analyzed by immunosequencing. Regarding the original processing steps: TCRs in the repertoires were compared against a reference library of SARS-CoV-2-specific TCRs that had been generated with the MIRA antigen-specificity platform. Breadth was defined as the fraction of unique TCRs that were SARS-CoV-2-associated, and depth was defined as the fraction of total T cells that were SARS-CoV-2-associated. Using the MIRA data, every spike-specific TCR was mapped to the spike region that the TCR reacted to and assigned to either a CD4 or a CD8 class. Log10-transformed breadth and depth values were compared by one-way ANOVA with Sidak's multiple comparisons tests. Entries here come from immuneACCESS through TCRdb and include only in-frame sequences with V and J called. Some clones fail to appear in such tables; in the studies checked, an unresolved V gene covers under half of the shortfall, and the cause of the remainder is unknown. The V and J calls and the clone size are those of that table, but D and trimming were determined from the DNA. Counted in this sample were around 100,000 clones; 70% to 90% of them appeared once. 2.5% of the sample comes from the top ten.

The sample's time point label, in plain terms: about 28 days (+/-7) after the second vaccine dose. AZD1222 recipients whose second dose came at about 4 weeks and those whose second dose came at about 12 weeks were combined into one group, since spike-specific TCR depth and breadth did not differ between the two schedules. Samples from vaccinated people were obtained from the UK trials COV001 and COV002, which included a single-blind randomized controlled phase 2/3 trial of AZD1222 (ChAdOx1 nCoV-19) in healthy adults. For TCRbeta chain sequencing, PBMC samples from trial participants were taken at day 0 and at day 28 after the second dose. V ends up 4 bases short and J 3 bases short, with an unmatched junction base count of 10. The CDR3 spans 17 residues, from the cysteine through the phenylalanine. Only CDR3 DNA remains: 51 bases, in frame from the first base. The germline V gene encodes CDR1 KGHDR and CDR2 SFDVKD.

Sequencing was performed on peripheral blood, taken 28 days after the second AZD1222 dose. The receptor was derived from an adult who received the AZD1222 COVID-19 vaccine. The chain joins TRBV24-1 to TRBJ2-3; TRBD1 fits 9 bases in the junction. In nucleotide form, the sequence is TGTGCCACCAGTGAAATCCCGGGACAGGGTAGGACAGATACGCAGTATTTT. It is translated as CATSEIPGQGRTDTQYF.